Shown below are 16 T cell receptor beta chains from a single sample sequenced in a study of cytomegalovirus exposure and HLA in healthy donors. Primers for the PCR totalled 60 Vbeta and 13 Jbeta. Assay used: immunoSEQ multiplex PCR; TCRdb lists only in-frame clones, some missing. In the table there are over 85,000 clones, about 81% of which are singletons. Sequencing input: PBMCs. Source of these receptors: a man in his forties or fifties in good health and CMV-seropositive.

The chain combines TRBV27 with TRBJ1-1; 10 positions agree with TRBD1. V was pared by 6 bases and J by 0 bases, with 7 bases of the junction left unmatched. Germline values: CDR1 MNHEY, CDR2 SMNVEV (reference sequence). The CDR3 runs 16 residues. In nucleotides, the CDR3 is TGTGCCAGCAGCGCTGGGACAGGGGCGATGAACACTGAAGCTTTCTTT. As protein: CASSAGTGAMNTEAFF.

The chain is built from TRBV10-2 and TRBJ2-1; 7 bases are a match to TRBD1. The CDR3 is 15 amino acids. Looked up from germline, CDR1 is WSHSY and CDR2 is SAAADI. V lost 1 base to trimming and J lost 3 bases; unmatched junction nucleotides: 3. The CDR3 spells CASSELDRDYNEQFF. CDR3 bases: TGCGCCAGCAGTGAGTTAGACAGGGACTACAATGAGCAGTTCTTC.

This clone showed up just a few times. The chain uses TRBV10-2 and TRBJ2-7; 7 bases are shared with TRBD2. With V trimmed by 5 bases and J by 0 bases, 7 bases remained unmatched. The germline CDR1 and CDR2 sequences are WSHSY and SAAADI. The CDR3 consists of 15 residues. The CDR3 nucleotides read TGCGCCAGCAGTTCCGGGACTATAAGCTCCTACGAGCAGTACTTC. This codes for CASSSGTISSYEQYF.

This rearrangement joins TRBV5-4 to TRBJ1-2; TRBD1 agrees at 10 bases. The CDR3 is 19 amino acids. Germline trimming cut 0 bases from V and 0 bases from J; bases unmatched to any gene: 11. The germline CDR1 and CDR2 sequences are SGHNT and YYREEE (reference sequence). CDR3 in amino acids: CASSLGHQGQGGPNYGYTF. The CDR3 bases are TGTGCCAGCAGCTTGGGGCACCAAGGACAGGGGGGGCCTAACTATGGCTACACCTTC. Supplemented by reference TRBV5-4 and TRBJ1-2, the full variable domain reads ETGVTQSPTHLIKTRGQQVTLRCSSQSGHNTVSWYQQALGQGPQFIFQYYREEENGRGNFPPRFSGLQFPNYSSELNVNALELDDSALYLCASSLGHQGQGGPNYGYTFGSGTRLTVV.

The chain has TRBV5-4 and TRBJ2-5, with TRBD2 identical over 7 bases. The junction had 9 bases not matched to a gene; V was cut back by 6 bases and J by 1 base. From germline, CDR1 is SGHNT and CDR2 YYREEE (reference sequence). CDR3 length: 15 amino acids. In DNA, the CDR3 is TGTGCCAGCAACCTTCGTATAGCGGGCCAAGAGACCCAGTACTTC. Translating gives CASNLRIAGQETQYF.

The chain combines TRBV28 with TRBJ2-5, with TRBD1 as a possible D gene (6 bases). The V and J ends lost 1 base and 1 base respectively, with 10 bases between them. CDR3 length: 15 amino acids. Per germline, CDR1 MDHEN and CDR2 SYDVKM. In DNA form, the CDR3 reads TGTGCCAGCAGTTTATCTGGCAGGGGCCAAGAGACCCAGTACTTC. Protein sequence: CASSLSGRGQETQYF.

In its sample, this clone was seen a few times. The chain uses TRBV9 and TRBJ1-1, with D perhaps TRBD1 (6 bases). V lost 2 bases, J lost 1 base, and 18 bases lay in between. The CDR3 is 17 amino acids. Germline loops: CDR1 SGDLS, CDR2 YYNGEE. In DNA form, the CDR3 reads TGTGCCAGCAGCGTGAGACAGGTCCCTGGGGAGAACACTGAAGCTTTCTTT. Residues: CASSVRQVPGENTEAFF.

The chain is built from TRBV9 and TRBJ2-3; 8 nucleotides agree with TRBD2. V was pared by 3 bases and J by 2 bases, with 5 bases of the junction left unmatched. CDR1 and CDR2 from the germline V gene are SGDLS and YYNGEE. The CDR3 has 15 amino acids. CDR3 DNA: TGTGCCAGCAGCGGTAGCGGGACCCTCACAGATACGCAGTATTTT. The encoded protein is CASSGSGTLTDTQYF.

The chain has TRBV27 and TRBJ2-3; weak D call: TRBD1 (6 bases). CDR1 is MNHEY and CDR2 is SMNVEV in the germline V gene (reference sequence). The CDR3 has 15 residues. Deletions cut 3 bases from V and 2 bases from J, with 12 bases between. CDR3: CASSFSGQDTDTQYF. CDR3 nucleotide sequence: TGTGCCAGCAGTTTCTCGGGACAAGACACAGATACGCAGTATTTT.

The rearrangement links TRBV28 to TRBJ1-5; D gene unclear. Germline V gene lookup returns CDR1 MDHEN and CDR2 SYDVKM. This CDR3 comprises 12 residues. V shed 6 bases and J shed 3 bases, with 6 bases lying between them. CDR3: CASRLINQPQHF. CDR3 nucleotide sequence: TGTGCCAGCAGACTAATCAATCAGCCCCAGCATTTT.

This chain uses TRBV5-5 with TRBJ2-7; D is unresolved. This CDR3 region has 14 residues. In germline, CDR1 is SGHKS, CDR2 YYEKEE (reference sequence). Deletions cut 0 bases from V and 4 bases from J, with 11 bases between. CDR3 loop: CASSLATGYYEQYF. DNA of the CDR3: TGTGCCAGCAGCTTGGCCACCGGTTATTACGAGCAGTACTTC.

The chain is built from TRBV7-9 and TRBJ1-4; D is uncertain. Germline V gene lookup returns CDR1 SEHNR and CDR2 FQNEAQ (reference sequence). V gave up 5 bases and J gave up 4 bases, with 14 bases separating them. The CDR3 consists of 15 residues. The CDR3 loop reads CASSPLAVLNEKLFF. The CDR3 DNA reads TGTGCCAGCAGCCCCTTGGCGGTCCTTAATGAAAAACTGTTTTTT. The full variable domain, its missing parts supplied by reference TRBV7-9 and TRBJ1-4, is DTGVSQNPRHKITKRGQNVTFRCDPISEHNRLYWYRQTLGQGPEFLTYFQNEAQLEKSRLLSDRFSAERPKGSFSTLEIQRTEQGDSAMYLCASSPLAVLNEKLFFGSGTQLSVL.

The V gene is TRBV19, the J gene TRBJ1-3, with TRBD1 as a possible D gene (6 bases). From germline, CDR1 is LNHDA and CDR2 SQIVND (reference sequence). This CDR3 spans 17 amino acids. V lost 2 bases, J lost 1 base, and 15 bases lay in between. CDR3 amino acids: CASSIPWGRRSGNTIYF. CDR3 coding DNA: TGTGCCAGTAGTATACCCTGGGGGCGAAGATCTGGAAACACCATATATTTT.

This rearrangement joins TRBV19 to TRBJ2-7, with TRBD1 matching over 8 bases. Germline V gene data show CDR1 as LNHDA and CDR2 as SQIVND (reference sequence). Losses at the gene ends were 4 bases for V and 3 bases for J; bases not matched to a gene: 5. The CDR3 spans 14 residues. CDR3 sequence (DNA): TGTGCCAGTAGTACGGGACAGGCGTTCTACGAGCAGTACTTC. The encoded protein is CASSTGQAFYEQYF.

Only one count was recorded for this clone. The chain employs TRBV10-3 and TRBJ1-3; 9 positions match TRBD1. Germline trimming cut 6 bases from V and 4 bases from J; bases unmatched to any gene: 4. CDR3 size: 14 residues. The V gene's germline CDR1 is ENHRY and CDR2 SYGVKD. Written as DNA, the CDR3 is TGTGCCATCAGGGGGACAGGGCTGGGAAACACCATATATTTT. Its protein is CAIRGTGLGNTIYF.

This clone has a handful of counts. CDR3 amino acids: CASSAEGNSYEQYF. In nucleotides, the CDR3 is TGTGCCAGCAGTGCGGAGGGAAACTCCTACGAGCAGTACTTC. The rearrangement uses TRBV25-1 and TRBJ2-7; maybe TRBD2 (6 bases). Between the trimmed V and J ends, which lost 4 bases and 0 bases, there was a span of 10 bases. Germline V lookup: CDR1 MGHDK, CDR2 SYGVNS. The CDR3 has 14 amino acids.